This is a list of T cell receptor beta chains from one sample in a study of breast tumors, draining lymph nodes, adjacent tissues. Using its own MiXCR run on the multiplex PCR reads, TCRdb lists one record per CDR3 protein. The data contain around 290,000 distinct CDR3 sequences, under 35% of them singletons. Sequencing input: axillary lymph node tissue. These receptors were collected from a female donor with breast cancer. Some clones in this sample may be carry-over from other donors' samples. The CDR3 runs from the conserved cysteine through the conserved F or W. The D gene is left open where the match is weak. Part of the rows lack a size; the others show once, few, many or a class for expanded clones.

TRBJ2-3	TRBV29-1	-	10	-	TGCAGCGTGGCGAACAATGAGCAGTATTTT	CSVANNEQYF
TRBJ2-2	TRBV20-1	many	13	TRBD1	TGCAGTGGAGGGGGCGCAAACACCGGGGAGCTGTTTTTT	CSGGGANTGELFF
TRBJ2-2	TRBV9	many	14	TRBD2	TGTGCCAGCAGCGTAGGCGGGAGCACCGGGGAGCTGTTTTTT	CASSVGGSTGELFF
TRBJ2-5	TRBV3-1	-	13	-	TGTGCCAGCAGCGGGGTAAGAGGGGAGACCCAGTACTTC	CASSGVRGETQYF
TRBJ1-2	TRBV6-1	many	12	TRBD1	TGTGCCGAAGGGACAGGGGTGGGTGGCTACACCTTC	CAEGTGVGGYTF
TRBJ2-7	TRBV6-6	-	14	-	TGTGCCAGCAGTTCCTCTGGAGGGCCGAGCGAGCAGTACTTC	CASSSSGGPSEQYF
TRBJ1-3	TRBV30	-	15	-	TGTGCCTGGGGTAAGGTCCGGCTTGGGGGAAACACCATATATTTT	CAWGKVRLGGNTIYF
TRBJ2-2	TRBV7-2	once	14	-	TGTGCCAGCAGCTTAGGAGGGCCCACCGGGGAGCTGTTTTTT	CASSLGGPTGELFF
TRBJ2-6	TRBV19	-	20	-	TGTGCCAGTAGTATCCCCCTTGTCGGTTTCTCCCTAACTGGGGCCAACGTCCCGACTTTC	CASSIPLVGFSLTGANVPTF
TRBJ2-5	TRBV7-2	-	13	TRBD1	TGTGCCAGCAGCTACAGGGGACAAGAGACCCAGTACTTC	CASSYRGQETQYF
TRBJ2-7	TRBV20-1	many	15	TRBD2	TGCAGTGCTAGAAGAGGTAGCGGGAGTCTCTACGAGCAGTACTTC	CSARRGSGSLYEQYF
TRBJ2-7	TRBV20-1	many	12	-	TGCACCGGGGAGGGGGTATCCTACGAGCAGTACTTC	CTGEGVSYEQYF
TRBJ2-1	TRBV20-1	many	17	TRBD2	TGCAGTGCTAGAAGACTAGCGGGAGCCAGCTCCTACAATGAGCAGTTCTTC	CSARRLAGASSYNEQFF
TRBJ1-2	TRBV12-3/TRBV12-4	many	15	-	TGTGCCAGCAGTTTAGCCTTGGACAGCCACTATGGCTACACCTTC	CASSLALDSHYGYTF
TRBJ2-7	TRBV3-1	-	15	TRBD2	TGTGCCGGCAGCCTGCTACTAGCGGGAGGCGACGAGCAGTACTTC	CAGSLLLAGGDEQYF
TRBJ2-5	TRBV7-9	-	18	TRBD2	TGTGCCAGCAGCTTAGGGGGGAGGGGCGGAAGGAGTAGGGAGACCCAGTACTTC	CASSLGGRGGRSRETQYF
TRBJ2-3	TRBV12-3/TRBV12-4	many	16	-	TGTGCCAGCAGTTCGAGGGGAGCCTCTAGCACAGATACGCAGTATTTT	CASSSRGASSTDTQYF
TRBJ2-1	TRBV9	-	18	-	TGTGCCAGCAGCGTAGCCGATCGAGGAGGGATTTCCTACAATGAGCAGTTCTTC	CASSVADRGGISYNEQFF
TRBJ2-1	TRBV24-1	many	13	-	TGTGCCACCAGTGATTTGGTGGGGAATGAGCAGTTCTTC	CATSDLVGNEQFF
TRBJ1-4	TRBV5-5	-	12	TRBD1	TGTGCCAGCAGCCAGGGGGGGACGGAACTGTTTTTC	CASSQGGTELFF
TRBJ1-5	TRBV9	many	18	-	TGTGCCAGCAGCGTAGAGGGCAGGCCCCCGACCAGCAATCAGCCCCAGCATTTT	CASSVEGRPPTSNQPQHF
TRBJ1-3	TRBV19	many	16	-	TGTGCCAGTAGTATGTCCGAACCGTACTCTGGAAACACCATATATTTT	CASSMSEPYSGNTIYF
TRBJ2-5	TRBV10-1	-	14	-	TGTGCCAGCAGCACGGACAGCTTCAATCAGCCCCAGTACTTC	CASSTDSFNQPQYF